This entry lists 30 T cell receptor beta chains sequenced from one sample in a study of CD8+CD57+ T cells in acquired aplastic anemia. Genomic DNA served as template for TCR beta VDJ and CDR3 profiling. TCRdb reanalysed the reads using MiXCR and keeps one entry per CDR3 protein. The table lists a few hundred thousand distinct CDR3 sequences, 55% to 60% of them singletons. The sequencing input was sorted CD4+, CD8+, or CD8+CD57+ T cells (not recorded which) from PBMCs. These receptors all come from a human donor with severe aplastic anemia or a healthy control (not recorded which).

The rearrangement uses TRBV19 and TRBJ2-2, with TRBD2 matching over 14 bases. Germline trimming cut 3 bases from V and 3 bases from J; bases unmatched to any gene: 15. The germline CDR1 and CDR2 sequences are LNHDA and SQIVND (reference sequence). The CDR3 has 21 residues. DNA of the CDR3: TGTGCCAGTAGTATTTCCCTAACCGGGACTAGCGGGGGACAATACACCGGGGAGCTGTTTTTT. Amino acid sequence: CASSISLTGTSGGQYTGELFF.

This chain's CDR3 is CAISVKGLPGNEQFF. CDR3 nucleotides: TGTGCCATCAGCGTGAAGGGCCTCCCGGGCAATGAGCAGTTCTTC. The chain links TRBV10-3 to TRBJ2-1; D unresolved. Between the trimmed V and J ends, which lost 6 bases and 6 bases, there was a span of 18 bases. This CDR3 is 15 amino acids long. In germline, CDR1 is ENHRY, CDR2 SYGVKD.

In its sample, this clonotype was seen many times. CDR3 in amino acids: CASSRRGGNIQYF. The CDR3, as DNA: TGTGCCAGTAGTAGACGAGGGGGAAACATTCAGTACTTC. The chain couples TRBV19 to TRBJ2-4; perhaps TRBD1 as D (6 bases). Looked up from germline, CDR1 is LNHDA and CDR2 is SQIVND (reference sequence). V was clipped by 4 bases and J by 6 bases, with 10 bases between them. The CDR3 length is 13 residues. Combining the CDR3 with reference TRBV19 and TRBJ2-4 gives the whole variable domain DGGITQSPKYLFRKEGQNVTLSCEQNLNHDAMYWYRQDPGQGLRLIYYSQIVNDFQKGDIAEGYSVSREKKESFPLTVTSAQKNPTAFYLCASSRRGGNIQYFGAGTRLSVL.

This clonotype was found many times. The chain recombines TRBV9 with TRBJ1-4, with D possibly matching TRBD1 (6 bases). The CDR3 extends over 15 amino acids. CDR1 and CDR2 (germline): SGDLS, YYNGEE. The V and J ends lost 0 bases and 6 bases respectively, with 12 bases between them. CDR3: CASSVGTGYDEKLFF. The CDR3 region has the DNA TGTGCCAGCAGCGTAGGAACAGGGTACGATGAAAAACTGTTTTTT.

This clonotype was counted many times. V gene TRBV20-1 combines with J gene TRBJ1-2; D remains ambiguous. Germline lookup yields CDR1 DFQATT and CDR2 SNEGSKA (reference sequence). V was pared by 3 bases and J by 1 base, with 9 bases between. This CDR3 has 13 amino acids. CDR3 amino acids: CSARGSHNYGYTF. CDR3 nucleotides: TGCAGTGCTAGGGGCAGTCATAACTATGGCTACACCTTC.

This clonotype came up many times. The chain couples TRBV6-1 to TRBJ1-1, with 9 bases aligning to TRBD1. V gave up 5 bases and J gave up 5 bases; unmatched junction bases: 3. The germline V gene encodes CDR1 MNHNS and CDR2 SASEGT. CDR3 length equals 13 residues. The CDR3 coding sequence is TGTGCCAGCAGTCAAGACAGGGGGACTGAAGCTTTCTTT. It codes for CASSQDRGTEAFF.

This clonotype was detected only once. A read error may be the cause here, since a much bigger clone is one base away. The CDR3 ends on some other residue instead of the conserved phenylalanine or tryptophan, so this is likely a read error. The rearrangement joins TRBV6-6 to TRBJ1-5, with D perhaps matching TRBD1 (5 bases). Deletions cut 6 bases from V and 5 bases from J, with 29 bases between. Germline-derived CDR1 and CDR2 are MNHNY and SVGAGI (reference sequence). This CDR3 is 19 amino acids long. The chain's CDR3 is CASSALPPGTEGPYQPQHL. CDR3 DNA: TGTGCCAGCAGCGCGCTCCCGCCCGGGACGGAGGGACCCTATCAGCCCCAGCATCTT.

The sample holds many counts of this clonotype. The rearrangement joins TRBV5-1 to TRBJ2-5, with 12 bases aligning to TRBD2. Per the germline V gene, CDR1 is SGHRS and CDR2 is YFSETQ. This CDR3 has 21 amino acids. The V gene end was trimmed by 1 base and the J gene end by 5 bases; junction bases not matched to a gene: 21. CDR3 sequence: CASSLPRTSGARLDVWETQYF. Written as DNA, the CDR3 is TGCGCCAGCAGCTTGCCCCGGACTAGCGGGGCGAGACTGGACGTCTGGGAGACCCAGTACTTC.

This chain connects TRBV4-2 to TRBJ2-7; 7 positions match TRBD1. Losses at the gene ends were 5 bases for V and 3 bases for J; bases not matched to a gene: 13. The CDR3 sequence is 16 residues long. The germline gives CDR1 LGHNA, CDR2 YNFKEQ. CDR3 bases: TGTGCCAGCAGCTTTGGGGCAGGGGGAATCGGCTACGAGCAGTACTTC. This encodes CASSFGAGGIGYEQYF.

This clonotype was observed many times. The chain links TRBV20-1 to TRBJ1-4, with D possibly being TRBD1 (5 bases). The CDR3 has 17 residues. Germline V gene sequence: CDR1 DFQATT, CDR2 SNEGSKA (reference sequence). Deletions cut 6 bases from V and 0 bases from J, with 20 bases between. This CDR3 reads CSAKRTTVDPTNEKLFF. The CDR3 coding sequence is TGCAGTGCCAAGAGGACAACGGTTGACCCAACTAATGAAAAACTGTTTTTT.

V usage is TRBV10-3 and J usage is TRBJ1-2, with TRBD1 as a possible D gene (5 bases). V dropped 4 bases and J dropped 8 bases, with 14 bases sitting between them. The germline gives CDR1 ENHRY, CDR2 SYGVKD. This CDR3 has 13 residues. CDR3 coding DNA: TGTGCCATCAGTGGTGTCAAGCGGGGCGGCTACACCTTC. Its translation is CAISGVKRGGYTF.

The chain's CDR3 is CATVLWDGTYNEQFF. Written as DNA, the CDR3 is TGTGCCACCGTTTTATGGGACGGAACTTACAATGAGCAGTTCTTC. The rearrangement links TRBV15 to TRBJ2-1; perhaps D is TRBD1 or TRBD2 (5 bases each). The CDR3 totals 15 residues. Trimming took off 8 bases at V and 4 bases at J, with 18 bases between the two ends. In germline, CDR1 is LNHNV, CDR2 YYDKDF (reference sequence).

The rearrangement links TRBV20-1 to TRBJ1-1; D gene uncertain. Looked up from germline, CDR1 is DFQATT and CDR2 is SNEGSKA (reference sequence). V dropped 1 base and J dropped 1 base, with 10 bases sitting between them. The CDR3 has 14 residues. CDR3 nucleotide sequence: TGCAGTGCTAGAGGGAGGATCCCGAACACTGAAGCTTTCTTT. Translated: CSARGRIPNTEAFF.

This clonotype was observed once. The rearrangement joins TRBV29-1 to TRBJ1-1; D is uncertain. CDR3 size: 13 residues. In germline, CDR1 is SQVTM, CDR2 ANQGSEA. V shed 2 bases and J shed 0 bases, with 7 bases lying between them. The DNA for the CDR3 is TGCAGCGTTGAAACCGGGATGAACACTGAAGCTTTCTTT. Its protein is CSVETGMNTEAFF.

The genes are TRBV7-6 and TRBJ2-7, with D possibly TRBD1 on 6 matching bases. The CDR3 sequence is 14 residues long. Looked up from germline, CDR1 is SGHVS and CDR2 is FNYEAQ. With 0 bases removed from V and 1 base from J, the gap between germline ends came to 7 bases. The CDR3 coding sequence is TGTGCCAGCAGCTTAGCGACAGGATCCTACGAGCAGTACTTC. Translation: CASSLATGSYEQYF.

This clonotype was detected only a few times. The chain combines TRBV7-3 with TRBJ1-2, with 9 positions matching TRBD1. V dropped 5 bases and J dropped 13; count of bases not matched to a gene: 8. The CDR3 length is 12 residues. Germline CDR1 SGHTA, CDR2 FQGTGA. DNA of the CDR3: TGTGCCAGCAGCATAGGAGGACAGGGGTTCACCTTC. As protein: CASSIGGQGFTF.

The CDR3 sequence is CSATTDTQYF. The CDR3 nucleotides are TGCAGTGCCACTACAGATACGCAGTATTTT. The chain employs TRBV20-1 and TRBJ2-3; no definite D call. This CDR3 has 10 amino acids. Germline CDR1 and CDR2: DFQATT and SNEGSKA (reference sequence). Deletions cut 6 bases from V and 3 bases from J, with 4 bases between.

The chain employs TRBV24-1 and TRBJ2-1, with 10 bases matching TRBD2. Losses at the gene ends were 5 bases for V and 12 bases for J; bases not matched to a gene: 18. The CDR3 has 17 amino acids. Germline V gene data show CDR1 as KGHDR and CDR2 as SFDVKD. The CDR3 DNA reads as TGTGCCACCAGTGGGAGCGGGGGGGCCGGAGGCACAGATACGCAGTTCTTC. Amino acids: CATSGSGGAGGTDTQFF.

In its sample, this clonotype was seen a few times. The chain combines TRBV24-1 with TRBJ2-2; D is tentatively TRBD1 or TRBD2 (5 bases each). Looked up from germline, CDR1 is KGHDR and CDR2 is SFDVKD. The CDR3 length is 15 residues. Trimming took 4 bases from V and 4 from J, leaving 12 bases between them. DNA of the CDR3: TGTGCCACCAGTGAGACGGGGCGCTTCACCGGGGAGCTGTTTTTT. Encoded protein: CATSETGRFTGELFF.

To note about this clonotype: At one boundary the junction diverges from the germline segment, which might be a read error. The chain employs TRBV6-5 and TRBJ1-5; the D gene is possibly TRBD1 (6 bases). CDR1 MNHEY and CDR2 SVGAGI come from the germline V gene. The CDR3 is 14 amino acids. In nucleotides, the CDR3 is TGTGCCAGCAGTTACGTGGGGGGCAACCAGCCCCAGCATTTT. Its translation is CASSYVGGNQPQHF.

This clonotype showed up many times. J is TRBJ2-7 and V is TRBV6-5; maybe TRBD1 (6 bases). The germline V and J ends were trimmed by 0 bases and 4 bases, with 16 bases remaining between them. Per germline, CDR1 MNHEY and CDR2 SVGAGI. The CDR3 has 16 residues. The CDR3 sequence is CASSYSLLTGSYEQYF. In nucleotides, the CDR3 is TGTGCCAGCAGTTACTCGTTGTTGACAGGCTCATACGAGCAGTACTTC.

This clonotype was seen a few times. The V and J genes are TRBV19 and TRBJ1-1; D gene unclear. Per germline, CDR1 LNHDA and CDR2 SQIVND (reference sequence). The CDR3 length is 13 residues. The V end lost 3 bases, the J end lost 0 bases, and 5 bases lay between the germline ends. CDR3 sequence reads: CASSILMNTEAFF. The CDR3 DNA follows: TGTGCCAGTAGTATCCTGATGAACACTGAAGCTTTCTTT.

This clonotype appeared many times. In nucleotides, the CDR3 is TGTGCCAGTAGTAGAGTGGGGGGCGGGAACACTGAAGCTTTCTTT. It yields the protein CASSRVGGGNTEAFF. The gene calls are TRBV19 and TRBJ1-1, with D possibly being TRBD1 (6 bases). Trimming removed 4 bases from V and 1 base from J, with 13 bases in between. This CDR3 has 15 residues. Germline CDR1 reads LNHDA; CDR2 reads SQIVND (reference sequence).

The rearrangement uses TRBV20-1 and TRBJ1-2, with no clear D. Germline V lookup: CDR1 DFQATT, CDR2 SNEGSKA (reference sequence). The CDR3 length is 11 residues. Trimming took off 0 bases at V and 10 bases at J, with 9 bases between the two ends. CDR3 coding DNA: TGCAGTGCTAGAGAGGGATTTGACTACACCTTC. It yields the protein CSAREGFDYTF.

As for this clonotype: At one end, the junction sequence differs from germline, possibly due to a read error. The rearrangement links TRBV12-3 or TRBV12-4 to TRBJ1-1; D unresolved. The CDR3 spans 14 residues. Here the CDR3 reads CASSGEGVRSEALF. The CDR3 coding sequence is TGTGCCAGCAGTGGGGAGGGTGTTAGGTCTGAAGCTCTCTTT.

The chain carries TRBV7-2 and TRBJ2-4, with 7 bases identical to TRBD2. Germline loops: CDR1 SGHTA, CDR2 FQGNSA. This CDR3 contains 15 residues. Losses at the gene ends were 4 bases for V and 6 bases for J; bases not matched to a gene: 9. DNA for the CDR3: TGTGCCAGCAGCTATGCCAGCGGGAAGGGAAACATTCAGTACTTC. Translating it yields CASSYASGKGNIQYF.

Concerning this clonotype: At one boundary the junction diverges from the germline segment, which might be a read error. The chain has TRBV7-3 and TRBJ2-7, with TRBD1 identical over 11 bases. CDR1 is SGHTA and CDR2 is FQGTGA in the germline V gene. This CDR3 comprises 16 residues. CDR3: CASSLGGQGAGSEQYF. Written as DNA, the CDR3 is TGTGCCAGCAGCTTGGGAGGACAGGGGGCCGGTAGCGAGCAGTATTTC.

This clonotype was recorded at least ten times. The junction departs from germline at one end; a sequencing error may be responsible. V usage is TRBV19 and J usage is TRBJ1-4; 10 bases align to TRBD1. In germline, CDR1 is LNHDA, CDR2 SQIVND (reference sequence). This CDR3 has 10 residues. CDR3 residues: CASSTGTGDF. CDR3 coding DNA: TGTGCCAGTAGTACCGGGACAGGGGATTTT.

The chain employs TRBV7-2 and TRBJ2-7; 7 bases align to TRBD2. V was pared by 5 bases and J by 5 bases, with 9 bases of the junction left unmatched. Germline V gene lookup returns CDR1 SGHTA and CDR2 FQGNSA. The CDR3 runs to 14 residues. CDR3 in DNA: TGTGCCAGCAGCCCCAGCGGGACTATCAACGAGCAGTACTTC. Protein sequence: CASSPSGTINEQYF.

The chain recombines TRBV5-1 with TRBJ1-4; D unresolved. The CDR3 spans 15 residues. Between the trimmed V and J ends, which lost 6 bases and 0 bases, there was a span of 12 bases. CDR1 and CDR2 (germline): SGHRS, YFSETQ. The CDR3 spells CASTVVGATNEKLFF. CDR3 bases: TGCGCCAGCACCGTGGTGGGTGCAACTAATGAAAAACTGTTTTTT.